The present T cell receptor (beta chain) was sequenced within a study of cytotoxic CD8 clonotypes in ibrutinib-treated CLL. Looking at the study overall: Response samples followed a median approximately 13 months of treatment, range 6 to 36. Broader study findings: Clonality went up at ibrutinib response and then declined back toward baseline at progression.

Depth targeted 1 in 200,000 to 1 in 1 million T cells, averaging approximately 9.3x coverage per clonotype. The protocol was immunoSEQ multiplex PCR, while the TCRdb copy is restricted to in-frame clones and leaves out a portion. This table has some 10,000 clones, over 55% appearing once. Concerning this clone itself: Its antigen remains unidentified.

This CDR3 comprises 14 residues. Germline assignment: CDR1 SGHRS and CDR2 YFSETQ. The germline V and J ends were trimmed by 0 bases and 8 bases, with 14 bases remaining between them. The TCR was taken from a human donor with chronic lymphocytic leukemia. V and J are TRBV5-1 and TRBJ1-2; possibly TRBD1 for D (5 bases). The sequencing here drew on PBMCs, taken before ibrutinib treatment. The CDR3 region is CASSLEGLLVGYTF. The CDR3 DNA follows: TGCGCCAGCAGCTTGGAGGGACTCTTGGTAGGCTACACCTTC. Full variable domain (remainder filled in from reference TRBV5-1 and TRBJ1-2): KAGVTQTPRYLIKTRGQQVTLSCSPISGHRSVSWYQQTPGQGLQFLFEYFSETQRNKGNFPGRFSGRQFSNSRSEMNVSTLELGDSALYLCASSLEGLLVGYTFGSGTRLTVV.